This T cell receptor (beta chain) was recovered during a study of graft-versus-host responses after intestinal transplantation. Background on the study: All recipients were transplanted with multivisceral, liver-intestinal, or isolated intestinal grafts. All of the recipients had induction that used anti-thymocyte globulin, then tacrolimus and steroids for around three years. Regarding the study as a whole: Recipient-marrow GvH clones were detected, some having first appeared in ileum or blood. The presence of high graft-versus-host to host-versus-graft clonal ratios in allografts characterized patients with graft-donor T cell macrochimerism.

Trimming stripped 4 bases from V and 3 bases from J, with 7 bases between. The CDR3 is 12 residues long. Germline values: CDR1 SEHNR, CDR2 FQNEAQ (reference sequence). Sequencing used immunoSEQ multiplex PCR; TCRdb keeps in-frame clones, though not all of them. This sample yields some 85,000 clones, of which around 87% are seen a single time; over 7% belongs to the top ten. As regards this clone: Its target is not known.

This TCR was recovered from a human donor who was the organ donor for an intestinal transplant. This material consisted of unstimulated CD8+ T cells sorted from spleen or lymph node cells, taken before transplant. This chain connects TRBV7-9 to TRBJ2-7; D remains ambiguous. The CDR3 bases are TGTGCCAGCAGCTCGATAGACTACGAGCAGTACTTC. Translating gives CASSSIDYEQYF.